This T cell receptor (beta chain) was sequenced in a study of blood T cell repertoires in COVID-19 (dated by TCRdb to 2018 to 2021). Concerning the study at large: Samples from collaborators originated in the United States, Italy and Spain and spanned both the acute and convalescent phases of COVID-19. Where HLA class I and class II types were available, the types were taken from metadata supplied by the sample provider, not from assay-based typing. The prospective study material was composed of cDNA or gDNA derived from T cells, B-cell-depleted T cells, or PBMCs. The repertoires were made available in a free public database intended to serve as a resource for research on the immune response to SARS-CoV-2. Nearly every sample came with metadata listing a de-identified subject ID, COVID-19 status, age in years and sex. Deeply sampled blood TCRbeta repertoires from subjects exposed to, actively infected with, or recovered from COVID-19 were included in the dataset. The samples were drawn from the first 160 participants of the ongoing ImmuneRACE study and from 950 to 1,500 subjects provided by 6 global collaborators.

Reading the germline V gene gives CDR1 SQVTM and CDR2 ANQGSEA. For this chain, trimming is 4 bases at the V end and 4 bases at the J end, and the number of junction bases without a gene match is 9. Including the terminal cysteine and phenylalanine, the CDR3 comprises 14 residues. Just the 42-base CDR3 DNA is kept, in frame starting at base 1. As for this clone: What this receptor recognizes is not known. The record has no base qualities; no much larger clone is one base away.

The immunoSEQ Assay, a bias-controlled multiplex PCR, was used to amplify TCRbeta CDR3 regions from genomic DNA. Processing in the source paper ran as follows. The number of nucleated cells in each sample was estimated from the amplification of reference gene primers within the assay. To quantify the absolute abundance of each unique TCRbeta CDR3 rearrangement, sequence reads were collapsed and filtered. Productive Simpson clonality was computed per sample as the square root of Simpson's diversity index over productive rearrangements. What TCRdb holds here is the immuneACCESS table cut down to in-frame rearrangements. Part of the clones is not present; checked against another copy, under half of the missing clones reflect an unresolved V gene, and the others are unexplained. Clone size and the V and J calls come from that table; the DNA yielded D and trimming. The sample records 250,000 to 350,000 clones, 65% to 85% of which are singletons. More than 1.4% of the sample is held by the ten biggest clonotypes.

General findings and caveats noted by the study authors: The amount of clinical and demographic metadata varied by source and participant and was provided uncurated.

In Seattle, one collaborating source enrolled patients while the infection was active and tracked those patients longitudinally over the course of disease. Collaborating institutions collected whole blood in K2EDTA tubes following their own protocols. For TCRbeta analysis, collaborators shipped samples in one of three forms: frozen whole blood, isolated PBMCs, or DNA extracted from either of those sample types. The origin of this receptor is a human donor with COVID-19, enrolled during active disease. The donor label of this sample is uncertain. Sequenced input: peripheral blood. The sequence links TRBV29-1 to TRBJ2-5, with 7 bases matching TRBD2. The CDR3 region has the sequence CSVASIQRGETQYF. The sequence in DNA is TGCAGCGTTGCTTCTATACAGCGGGGAGAGACCCAGTACTTC. The CDR3 plus the reference TRBV29-1 and TRBJ2-5 genes for the other parts give the full variable domain: SAVISQKPSRDICQRGTSLTIQCQVDSQVTMMFWYRQQPGQSLTLIATANQGSEATYESGFVIDKFPISRPNLTFSTLTVSNMSPEDSSIYLCSVASIQRGETQYFGPGTRLLVL.